This T cell receptor beta chain is from a study of blood T cell repertoires in COVID-19. Germline values: CDR1 MNHNY, CDR2 SVGAGI (reference sequence). V was pared by 2 bases and J by 4 bases, with 9 bases between. The CDR3 runs 14 residues. Data came from immunoSEQ multiplex PCR; TCRdb stores just in-frame clones and leaves some out. This sample yields around 200,000 clones, of which more than 70% are seen a single time; 15% to 20% belongs to the top ten. The V gene is TRBV6-6, the J gene TRBJ1-3, with unresolved D. The source material was peripheral blood. The receptor comes from a person between 65 and 79 years old with COVID-19, enrolled during active disease. CDR3 DNA: TGTGCCAGCAGTTACGAGGGCAGGGGAAACACCATATATTTT. Amino acids: CASSYEGRGNTIYF.